Listed below are T cell receptor beta chains from one sample, sequenced in a study of blood T cell repertoires in COVID-19. Only in-frame clones appear in the TCRdb table, and some are missing; sequencing was by immunoSEQ multiplex PCR. The sample consists of over 250,000 clones, approximately 84% of them appearing once. The sequenced material came from peripheral blood. These receptors were taken from a human donor with COVID-19, enrolled during active disease. The donor label of this sample is uncertain. Both conserved end residues are part of each CDR3. Fields, in order: J gene, clone size, V gene, D gene, CDR3 DNA, CDR3 protein. A D gene is named only where the DNA matches it firmly. Some rows mark clone size as missing; the rest say once, few, many or name a class of expanded clone.

j_gene: TRBJ2-3; abundance: once; v_gene: TRBV4-1; d_gene: NA; CDR3nt: TGCGCCAGCAGCCAAGATCCTAGCCCAGATACGCAGTATTTT; CDR3aa: CASSQDPSPDTQYF
j_gene: TRBJ2-7; abundance: NA; v_gene: TRBV5-1; d_gene: NA; CDR3nt: TGCGCCAGCAGCTTCCCGGGGAACGAGCAGTACTTC; CDR3aa: CASSFPGNEQYF
j_gene: TRBJ1-6; abundance: NA; v_gene: TRBV28; d_gene: NA; CDR3nt: TGTGCCAGCAGTTTTAGTGAACGGAGCTCCTATAATTCACCCCTCCACTTT; CDR3aa: CASSFSERSSYNSPLHF
j_gene: TRBJ2-7; abundance: NA; v_gene: TRBV27; d_gene: TRBD2; CDR3nt: TGTGCCAGCACCTTATTCCCCCCGCGGCGGGAGAGGAGCTACTACGAGCAGTACTTC; CDR3aa: CASTLFPPRRERSYYEQYF
j_gene: TRBJ2-2; abundance: few; v_gene: TRBV6-4; d_gene: TRBD2; CDR3nt: TGTGCCAGCAGTGGGCTAGCGGGAGACACCGGGGAGCTGTTTTTT; CDR3aa: CASSGLAGDTGELFF
j_gene: TRBJ1-5; abundance: NA; v_gene: TRBV2; d_gene: NA; CDR3nt: TGTGCCAGCAGTGTGTCAGGGGCCCATCAGCCCCAGCATTTT; CDR3aa: CASSVSGAHQPQHF
j_gene: TRBJ2-1; abundance: NA; v_gene: TRBV19; d_gene: TRBD1; CDR3nt: TGTGCCAGTAGTATTATGGGACAGAGCTACAATGAGCAGTTCTTC; CDR3aa: CASSIMGQSYNEQFF
j_gene: TRBJ1-2; abundance: NA; v_gene: TRBV5-6; d_gene: NA; CDR3nt: TGTGCCAGCAGCTACAAAGGACAGAATGGCTACACCTTC; CDR3aa: CASSYKGQNGYTF
j_gene: TRBJ1-5; abundance: NA; v_gene: TRBV18; d_gene: TRBD1; CDR3nt: TGTGCCAGCTCACTCCGGGACAGGGTCTATAGCAATCAGCCCCAGCATTTT; CDR3aa: CASSLRDRVYSNQPQHF
j_gene: TRBJ1-2; abundance: few; v_gene: TRBV2; d_gene: NA; CDR3nt: TGTGCCAGCAGTGAACAGTTTTATGGCTACACCTTC; CDR3aa: CASSEQFYGYTF
j_gene: TRBJ2-1; abundance: NA; v_gene: TRBV28; d_gene: NA; CDR3nt: TGTGCCAGCAGTTCGATCCTAGGAGGGCCCTCCAATGAGCAGTTCTTC; CDR3aa: CASSSILGGPSNEQFF
j_gene: TRBJ2-7; abundance: NA; v_gene: TRBV5-4; d_gene: NA; CDR3nt: TGTGCCAGCAGCTTGACACGGGGGTCCTACGAGCAGTACTTC; CDR3aa: CASSLTRGSYEQYF
j_gene: TRBJ2-6; abundance: NA; v_gene: TRBV7-2; d_gene: NA; CDR3nt: TGTGCCAGCAGCTTAGCGGCAGCGAGCTCTGGGGCCAACGTCCTGACTTTC; CDR3aa: CASSLAAASSGANVLTF
j_gene: TRBJ2-4; abundance: NA; v_gene: TRBV21-1; d_gene: NA; CDR3nt: TGTGCCAGCAGCAAAGAAAGGGGTTCGACCCCTGTGAGGATGGTACCTATAGCCAAAAACATTCAGTACTTC; CDR3aa: CASSKERGSTPVRMVPIAKNIQYF
j_gene: TRBJ2-5; abundance: NA; v_gene: TRBV7-2; d_gene: NA; CDR3nt: TGTGCCAGCAGCTGGGGCTCTTACCAAGAGACCCAGTACTTC; CDR3aa: CASSWGSYQETQYF
j_gene: TRBJ2-7; abundance: NA; v_gene: TRBV12-3/TRBV12-4; d_gene: TRBD1; CDR3nt: TGTGCCAGCAGTCAAGGACAGGGGCTCGAGCAGTACTTC; CDR3aa: CASSQGQGLEQYF